This T cell receptor (beta chain) was captured by sequencing in a study of PD-1 blockade in classical Hodgkin lymphoma. The overall study: A 3 mg/kg intravenous dose of nivolumab was received by patients every 2 weeks.

Clones were sequenced by immunoSEQ multiplex PCR, and TCRdb holds only the in-frame ones, with some missing. Of roughly 62,000 clones in the sample, roughly 88% are singletons; the top ten hold 9.5% to 15%. Comment on this clone: Its antigen is unknown.

The study's findings and limits: Although disease activity or prior therapy may be involved, causes of the repertoire differences remain undefined. A significant rise in TCR diversity was seen by C4D1 for CD4+ cells but not for CD8+ cells. It was among complete responders that baseline diversity resembled that of newly diagnosed patients.

Each patient experienced a relapse that followed autologous stem cell transplantation, and brentuximab vedotin exposure varied. The germline V gene encodes CDR1 LNHDA and CDR2 SQIVND (reference sequence). Losses at the gene ends were 6 bases for V and 14 bases for J; bases not matched to a gene: 15. CDR3 length equals 16 residues. This chain uses TRBV19 with TRBJ1-6, with 11 bases fitting TRBD1. This material consisted of peripheral blood mononuclear cells (PBMCs), taken at baseline. The sequence was collected from a human donor with classical Hodgkin lymphoma. The DNA for the CDR3 is TGTGCCAGTAGGGGACAGGGGGTCCCGGAAAGCTTCACCCTCCACTTT. This encodes CASRGQGVPESFTLHF.